Each of the 12 T cell receptor beta chains below was sequenced from the same sample in a study of shared clonotypes between healthy human individuals. TCRdb's copy holds only in-frame clones and misses some; the assay was immunoSEQ multiplex PCR. The sample carries some 2.1 million clones, roughly 93% recorded once. CD8 cells regarded as naive lacked CD45RO, were positively chosen for CCR7, and omitted terminally differentiated effector memory CD45RA+ cells. Sequencing was done on a sample of naive CD8+ T cells from PBMCs. The receptors stem from a man aged 18 to 35 in good health. Some clones in this sample may be carry-over from other donors' samples.

V usage is TRBV11-2 and J usage is TRBJ2-1, with 8 bases fitting TRBD2. This CDR3 has 15 residues. With V trimmed by 0 bases and J by 7 bases, 5 bases remained unmatched. The V gene's germline CDR1 is SGHAT and CDR2 FQNNGV. CDR3 protein: CASSLDRGGWNEQFF. DNA of the CDR3: TGTGCCAGCAGCTTAGATCGGGGGGGCTGGAATGAGCAGTTCTTC. The full variable domain, its missing parts supplied by reference TRBV11-2 and TRBJ2-1, is EAGVAQSPRYKIIEKRQSVAFWCNPISGHATLYWYQQILGQGPKLLIQFQNNGVVDDSQLPKDRFSAERLKGVDSTLKIQPAKLEDSAVYLCASSLDRGGWNEQFFGPGTRLTVL.

Only one count was recorded for this clone. This chain uses TRBV6-6 with TRBJ2-3; D perhaps matches TRBD1 (6 bases). Germline values: CDR1 MNHNY, CDR2 SVGAGI (reference sequence). The V gene lost 2 bases and the J gene lost 2 bases, with 8 bases spanning the gap. There are 14 residues in the CDR3. The CDR3 region has the DNA TGTGCCAGCAGTTACCGGGACATCACAGATACGCAGTATTTT. The encoded protein is CASSYRDITDTQYF.

The rearrangement joins TRBV2 to TRBJ2-7; TRBD1 agrees at 8 bases. Germline CDR1 SNHLY, CDR2 FYNNEI. The CDR3 runs to 14 residues. V was clipped by 6 bases and J by 7 bases; unmatched bases: 11. CDR3 region: CASSRPGTGGEQYF. CDR3 in DNA: TGTGCCAGCAGCCGTCCCGGGACAGGAGGGGAGCAGTACTTC.

The V and J genes are TRBV27 and TRBJ2-3; 7 bases match TRBD2. Germline trimming cut 6 bases from V and 5 bases from J; bases unmatched to any gene: 8. This CDR3 is built from 14 residues. Per germline, CDR1 MNHEY and CDR2 SMNVEV (reference sequence). The CDR3 sequence is CASSRSPGGDTQYF. The CDR3 DNA reads as TGTGCCAGCAGCCGGAGCCCGGGGGGAGATACGCAGTATTTT.

The chain couples TRBV27 to TRBJ1-1, with 7 bases matching TRBD1. Per germline, CDR1 MNHEY and CDR2 SMNVEV (reference sequence). The CDR3 covers 13 residues. The V and J ends lost 6 bases and 7 bases, in that order; junction bases with no gene match: 8. CDR3 in amino acids: CASREGGTVEAFF. In DNA form, the CDR3 reads TGTGCCAGCAGAGAAGGCGGGACAGTTGAAGCTTTCTTT.

V usage is TRBV4-1 and J usage is TRBJ1-2, with 10 bases fitting TRBD1. CDR1 is MGHRA, CDR2 YSYEKL, per germline. This CDR3 contains 16 residues. With 2 bases clipped from V and 8 bases from J, the junction kept 11 bases outside the gene matches. The CDR3 DNA reads TGCGCCAGCAGCCAACTGACGGGACAGGGGTCAGGGGGCTACACCTTC. Residues: CASSQLTGQGSGGYTF.

The V gene is TRBV15, the J gene TRBJ2-1, with D hard to call. Germline V gene lookup returns CDR1 LNHNV and CDR2 YYDKDF (reference sequence). V was clipped by 0 bases and J by 3 bases, with 12 bases between them. This CDR3 contains 16 residues. The chain's CDR3 is CATSRDFPENYNEQFF. CDR3 in DNA: TGTGCCACCAGCAGAGATTTTCCTGAAAACTACAATGAGCAGTTCTTC.

This clone appeared once. Distinct nucleotide sequences in the sample also encode this CDR3. This chain connects TRBV9 to TRBJ1-5, with D unresolved. The germline CDR1 and CDR2 sequences are SGDLS and YYNGEE. CDR3 length: 14 residues. Trimming left V 0 bases short and J 4 bases short, with 8 bases between. CDR3 loop: CASSVGAENQPQHF. CDR3 nucleotide sequence: TGTGCCAGCAGCGTAGGGGCTGAGAATCAGCCCCAGCATTTT.

This clone came up once. This chain links TRBV28 with TRBJ1-2, with 8 bases identical to TRBD1. With V trimmed by 0 bases and J by 6 bases, 12 bases remained unmatched. Germline assignment: CDR1 MDHEN and CDR2 SYDVKM. CDR3 length: 17 residues. The CDR3, as DNA: TGTGCCAGCAGTTTATGGGGTTTAACGGGACAGGAGGATGGCTACACCTTC. Its protein is CASSLWGLTGQEDGYTF.

The gene calls are TRBV11-2 and TRBJ1-5, with D possibly TRBD1 on 5 matching bases. Germline CDR1 is SGHAT and CDR2 is FQNNGV. V gave up 5 bases and J gave up 0 bases, with 14 bases separating them. The CDR3 spans 16 residues. The CDR3 region has the DNA TGTGCCAGCAGCCCCGGACCGGGGGTTAGCAATCAGCCCCAGCATTTT. Translated, it gives CASSPGPGVSNQPQHF.

This rearrangement joins TRBV11-2 to TRBJ2-7; D might be TRBD2 (5 bases). The CDR3 spans 16 residues. Germline V gene data show CDR1 as SGHAT and CDR2 as FQNNGV. With 4 bases removed from V and 5 bases from J, the gap between germline ends came to 21 bases. CDR3 in DNA: TGTGCCAGCAGCTCCCCGGGGTTAGCCGGATGGGACGAGCAGTACTTC. Protein: CASSSPGLAGWDEQYF.

The chain couples TRBV7-2 to TRBJ2-7; D could derive from TRBD1 or TRBD2 (5 bases each). The CDR3 contains 12 residues. Germline V gene data show CDR1 as SGHTA and CDR2 as FQGNSA. V lost 5 bases and J lost 4, with 9 bases in between. CDR3 amino acids: CASSTGPYEQYF. In nucleotides, the CDR3 is TGTGCCAGCAGCACGGGACCTTACGAGCAGTACTTC.